This TCR beta chain was documented in a study of prognosis after radiotherapy for stage I lung cancer. On the study more broadly: The patients included over twelve who had newly diagnosed primary stage I lung tumors, along with four or five others who had oligometastatic NSCLC after their primary tumor had been surgically resected.

Genomic DNA provided the template from which TCR beta CDR3 was amplified by two-round multiplex PCR. Primers specific to each TRBV and TRBJ gene drove first-round PCR. TCRdb analysed the multiplex PCR reads with MiXCR anew, one entry per CDR3 protein. The sample holds fewer than 40,000 distinct CDR3 sequences, around a third seen once. This clonotype was seen repeatedly, ten times or more. This CDR3 is 14 amino acids long. With 8 bases clipped from V and 2 bases from J, the junction kept 6 bases outside the gene matches. In germline, CDR1 is SEHNR, CDR2 FQNEAQ (reference sequence). This clonotype originated in a donor over 45 with non-small cell lung cancer. The sequenced sample was PBMCs, obtained before or after stereotactic body radiation therapy (not recorded which). The V call is TRBV7-9, the J call TRBJ2-3; 8 bases match TRBD2. CDR3 nucleotide sequence: TGTGCCAGCCTCAAAGCGGGGGCCACAGATACGCAGTATTTT. Encoded protein: CASLKAGATDTQYF.